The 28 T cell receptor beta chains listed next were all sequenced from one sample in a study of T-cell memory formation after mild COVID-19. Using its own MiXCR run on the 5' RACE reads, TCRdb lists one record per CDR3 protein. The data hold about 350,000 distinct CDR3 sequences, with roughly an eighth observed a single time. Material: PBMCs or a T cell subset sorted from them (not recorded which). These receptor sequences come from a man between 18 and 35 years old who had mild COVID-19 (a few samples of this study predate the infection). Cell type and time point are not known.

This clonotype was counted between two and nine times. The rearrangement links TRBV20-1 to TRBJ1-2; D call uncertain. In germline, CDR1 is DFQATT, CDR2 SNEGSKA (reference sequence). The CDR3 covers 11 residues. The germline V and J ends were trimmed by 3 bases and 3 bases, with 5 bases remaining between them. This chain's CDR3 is CSAREDYGYTF. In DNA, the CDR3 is TGCAGTGCTAGGGAGGACTATGGCTACACCTTC.

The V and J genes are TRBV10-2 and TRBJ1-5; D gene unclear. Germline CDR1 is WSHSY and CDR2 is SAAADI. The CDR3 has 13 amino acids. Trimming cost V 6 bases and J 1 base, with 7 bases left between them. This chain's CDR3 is CASSGRSNQPQHF. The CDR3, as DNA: TGCGCCAGCAGCGGACGAAGCAATCAGCCCCAGCATTTT.

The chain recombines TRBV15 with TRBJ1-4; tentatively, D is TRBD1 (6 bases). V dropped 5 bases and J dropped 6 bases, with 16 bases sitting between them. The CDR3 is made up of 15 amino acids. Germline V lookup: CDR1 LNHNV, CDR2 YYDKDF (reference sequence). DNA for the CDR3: TGTGCCACCAGCGGCCGGACAGCGAGCGATGAAAAACTGTTTTTT. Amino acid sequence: CATSGRTASDEKLFF.

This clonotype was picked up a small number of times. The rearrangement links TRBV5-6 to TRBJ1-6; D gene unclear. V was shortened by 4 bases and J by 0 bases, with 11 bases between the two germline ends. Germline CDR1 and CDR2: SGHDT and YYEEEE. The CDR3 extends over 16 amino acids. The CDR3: CASSLGLSSYNSPLHF. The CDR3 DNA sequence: TGTGCCAGCAGCCTAGGCCTGAGCTCCTATAATTCACCCCTCCACTTT.

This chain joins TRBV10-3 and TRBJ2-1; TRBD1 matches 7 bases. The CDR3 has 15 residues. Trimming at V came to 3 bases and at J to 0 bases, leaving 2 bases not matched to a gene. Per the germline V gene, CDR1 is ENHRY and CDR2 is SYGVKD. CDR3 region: CAISDRGISYNEQFF. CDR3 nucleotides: TGTGCCATCAGTGACAGGGGGATCTCCTACAATGAGCAGTTCTTC.

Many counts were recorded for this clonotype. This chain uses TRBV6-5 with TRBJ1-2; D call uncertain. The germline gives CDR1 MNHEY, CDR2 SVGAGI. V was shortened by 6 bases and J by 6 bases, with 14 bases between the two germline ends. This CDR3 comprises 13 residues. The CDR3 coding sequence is TGTGCCAGCAGGCCTTCCGGTGGGGATGGCTACACCTTC. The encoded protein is CASRPSGGDGYTF.

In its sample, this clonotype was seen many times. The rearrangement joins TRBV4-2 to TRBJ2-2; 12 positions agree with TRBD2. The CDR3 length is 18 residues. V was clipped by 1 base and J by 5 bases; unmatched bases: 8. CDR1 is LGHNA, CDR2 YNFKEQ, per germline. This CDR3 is CASSQVLAGGLGTGELFF. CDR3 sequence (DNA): TGTGCCAGCAGCCAAGTTCTAGCGGGGGGGCTTGGGACCGGGGAGCTGTTTTTT.

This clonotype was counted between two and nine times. CDR3 in amino acids: CASSQTGIGYNEQFF. CDR3 bases: TGCGCCAGCAGCCAGACAGGGATTGGGTACAATGAGCAGTTCTTC. V is TRBV4-3 and J is TRBJ2-1; 7 positions match TRBD1. CDR1 is LGHNA and CDR2 is YSLEER in the germline V gene. V trimming: 3 bases; J trimming: 4 bases; junction bases outside the gene matches: 6. The CDR3 consists of 15 residues.

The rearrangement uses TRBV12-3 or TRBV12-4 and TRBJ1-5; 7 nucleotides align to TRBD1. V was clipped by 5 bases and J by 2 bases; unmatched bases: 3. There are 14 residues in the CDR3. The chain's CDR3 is CASSTGEGNQPQHF. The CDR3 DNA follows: TGTGCCAGCAGTACAGGGGAAGGCAATCAGCCCCAGCATTTT.

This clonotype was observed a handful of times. CDR3 residues: CASYLPSGIHSYEQYV. The CDR3 region has the DNA TGTGCTAGCTACCTCCCGTCAGGGATCCATTCCTACGAGCAGTACGTC. J is TRBJ2-7 and V is TRBV7-7; a possible D gene is TRBD1 (5 bases). CDR1 is SSHAT, CDR2 FNYEAQ, per germline (reference sequence). This CDR3 has 16 amino acids.

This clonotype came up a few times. The CDR3 here is CASSGGGVQGTYGYTF. The CDR3 DNA sequence: TGTGCCAGCAGTGGGGGAGGGGTCCAGGGGACCTATGGCTACACCTTC. This rearrangement joins TRBV6-1 to TRBJ1-2, with D perhaps matching TRBD1 (6 bases). Deletions cut 4 bases from V and 4 bases from J, with 19 bases between. The CDR3 runs 16 residues. From germline, CDR1 is MNHNS and CDR2 SASEGT.

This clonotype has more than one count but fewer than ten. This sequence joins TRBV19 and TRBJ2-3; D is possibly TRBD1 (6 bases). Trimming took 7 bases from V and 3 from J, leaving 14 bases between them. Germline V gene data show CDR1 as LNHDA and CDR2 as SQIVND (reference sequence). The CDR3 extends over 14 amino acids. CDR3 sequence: CASTAGQKTDTQYF. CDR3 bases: TGTGCCAGTACCGCAGGACAGAAGACAGATACGCAGTATTTT. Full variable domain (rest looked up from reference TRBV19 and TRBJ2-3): DGGITQSPKYLFRKEGQNVTLSCEQNLNHDAMYWYRQDPGQGLRLIYYSQIVNDFQKGDIAEGYSVSREKKESFPLTVTSAQKNPTAFYLCASTAGQKTDTQYFGPGTRLTVL.

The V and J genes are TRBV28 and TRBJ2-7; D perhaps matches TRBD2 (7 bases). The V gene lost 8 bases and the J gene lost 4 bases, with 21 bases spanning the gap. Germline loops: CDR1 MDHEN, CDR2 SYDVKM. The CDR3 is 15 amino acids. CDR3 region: CASHPSGGGGYEQYF. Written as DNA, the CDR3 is TGTGCCAGCCATCCCTCCGGGGGCGGGGGATACGAGCAGTACTTC.

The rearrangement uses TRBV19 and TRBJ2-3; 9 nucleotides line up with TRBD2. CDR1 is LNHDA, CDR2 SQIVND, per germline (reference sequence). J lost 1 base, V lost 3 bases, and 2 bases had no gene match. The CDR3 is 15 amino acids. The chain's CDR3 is CASSIVAGGTDTQYF. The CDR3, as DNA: TGTGCCAGTAGTATCGTAGCGGGGGGCACAGATACGCAGTATTTT.

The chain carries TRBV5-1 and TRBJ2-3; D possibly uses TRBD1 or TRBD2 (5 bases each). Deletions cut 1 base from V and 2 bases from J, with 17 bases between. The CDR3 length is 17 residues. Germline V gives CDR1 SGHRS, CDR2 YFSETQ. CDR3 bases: TGCGCCAGCAGCTTGATCGGGGCCAGCTACCACACAGATACGCAGTATTTT. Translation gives CASSLIGASYHTDTQYF. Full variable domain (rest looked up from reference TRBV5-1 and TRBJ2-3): KAGVTQTPRYLIKTRGQQVTLSCSPISGHRSVSWYQQTPGQGLQFLFEYFSETQRNKGNFPGRFSGRQFSNSRSEMNVSTLELGDSALYLCASSLIGASYHTDTQYFGPGTRLTVL.

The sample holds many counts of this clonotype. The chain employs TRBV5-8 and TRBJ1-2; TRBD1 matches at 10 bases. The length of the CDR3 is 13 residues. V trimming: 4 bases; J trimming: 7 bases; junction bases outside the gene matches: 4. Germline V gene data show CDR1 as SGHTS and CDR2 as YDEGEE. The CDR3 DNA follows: TGTGCCAGCAGCCGTGACAGGGGGCTTGGCTACACCTTC. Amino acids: CASSRDRGLGYTF.

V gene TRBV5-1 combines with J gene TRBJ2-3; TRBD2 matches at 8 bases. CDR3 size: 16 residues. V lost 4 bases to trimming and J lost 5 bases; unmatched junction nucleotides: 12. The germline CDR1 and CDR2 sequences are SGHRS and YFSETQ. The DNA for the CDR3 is TGCGCCAGCAGCGCAGGGATAGCGGGGCGCGGAGATACGCAGTATTTT. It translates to CASSAGIAGRGDTQYF.

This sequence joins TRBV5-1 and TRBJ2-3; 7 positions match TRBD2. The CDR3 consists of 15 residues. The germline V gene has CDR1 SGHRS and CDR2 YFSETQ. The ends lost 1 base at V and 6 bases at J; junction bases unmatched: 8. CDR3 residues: CASSLRWGGTDTQYF. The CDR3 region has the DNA TGCGCCAGCAGCTTGAGGTGGGGGGGGACGGATACGCAGTATTTT.

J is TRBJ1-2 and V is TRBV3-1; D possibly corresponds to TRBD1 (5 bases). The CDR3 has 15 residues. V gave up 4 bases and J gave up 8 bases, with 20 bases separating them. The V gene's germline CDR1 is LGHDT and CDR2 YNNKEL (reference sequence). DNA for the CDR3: TGTGCCAGCAGCCCTCAAGTGGCAGGAAGGGACGGCTACACCTTC. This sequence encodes CASSPQVAGRDGYTF.

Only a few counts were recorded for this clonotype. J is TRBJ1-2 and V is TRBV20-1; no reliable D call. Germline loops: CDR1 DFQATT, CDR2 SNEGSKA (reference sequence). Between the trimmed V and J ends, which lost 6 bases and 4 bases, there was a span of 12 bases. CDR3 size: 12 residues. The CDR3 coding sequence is TGCAGTGCGGGAACCGGCCGCTATGGCTACACCTTC. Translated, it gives CSAGTGRYGYTF.

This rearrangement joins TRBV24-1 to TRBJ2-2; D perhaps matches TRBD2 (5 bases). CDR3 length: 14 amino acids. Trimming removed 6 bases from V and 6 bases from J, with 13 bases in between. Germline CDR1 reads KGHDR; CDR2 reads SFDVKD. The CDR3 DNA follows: TGTGCCACCAGTCCCCGGACTGGGGCCGGGGAGCTGTTTTTT. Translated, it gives CATSPRTGAGELFF.

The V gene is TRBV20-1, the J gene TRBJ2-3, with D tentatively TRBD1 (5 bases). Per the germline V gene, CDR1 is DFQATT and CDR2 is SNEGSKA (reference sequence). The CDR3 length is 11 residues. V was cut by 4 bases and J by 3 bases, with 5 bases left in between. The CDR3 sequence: CSATGTDTQYF. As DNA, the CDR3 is TGCAGTGCTACAGGGACAGATACGCAGTATTTT.

This CDR3 reads CASSLDRGSNTGELFF. CDR3 bases: TGTGCCAGCAGCCTAGACAGAGGATCGAACACCGGGGAGCTGTTTTTT. The genes are TRBV5-5 and TRBJ2-2; tentatively, D is TRBD1 (5 bases). This CDR3 is 16 amino acids long. The ends were cut back, 4 bases at V and 0 bases at J, with 13 bases in the middle. Germline loops: CDR1 SGHKS, CDR2 YYEKEE (reference sequence).

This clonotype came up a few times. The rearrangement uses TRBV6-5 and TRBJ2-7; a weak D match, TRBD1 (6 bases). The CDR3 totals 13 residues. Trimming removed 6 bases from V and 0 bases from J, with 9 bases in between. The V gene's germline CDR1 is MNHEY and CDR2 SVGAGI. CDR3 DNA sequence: TGTGCCAGCAGCAGGGGCCGCTCCTACGAGCAGTACTTC. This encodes CASSRGRSYEQYF.

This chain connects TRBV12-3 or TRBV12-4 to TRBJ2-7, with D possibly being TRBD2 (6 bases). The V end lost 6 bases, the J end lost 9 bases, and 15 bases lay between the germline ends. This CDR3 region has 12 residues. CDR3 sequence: CASSQWRGAQYF. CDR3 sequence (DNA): TGTGCCAGCAGCCAGTGGCGGGGTGCGCAGTACTTC.

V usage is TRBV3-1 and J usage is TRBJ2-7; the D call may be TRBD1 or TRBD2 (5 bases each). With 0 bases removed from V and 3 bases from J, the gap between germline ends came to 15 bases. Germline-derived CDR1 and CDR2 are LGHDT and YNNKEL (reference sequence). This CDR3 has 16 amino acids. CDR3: CASSQDFKGSFYEQYF. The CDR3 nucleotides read TGTGCCAGCAGCCAAGATTTCAAGGGGAGTTTCTACGAGCAGTACTTC.

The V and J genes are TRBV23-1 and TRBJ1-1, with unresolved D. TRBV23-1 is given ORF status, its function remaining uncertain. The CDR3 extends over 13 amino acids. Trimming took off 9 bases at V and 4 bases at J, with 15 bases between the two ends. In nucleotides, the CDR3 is TGCGCCAGAGCAGAGTCCGTGGGCACTGAAGCTTTCTTT. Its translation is CARAESVGTEAFF.

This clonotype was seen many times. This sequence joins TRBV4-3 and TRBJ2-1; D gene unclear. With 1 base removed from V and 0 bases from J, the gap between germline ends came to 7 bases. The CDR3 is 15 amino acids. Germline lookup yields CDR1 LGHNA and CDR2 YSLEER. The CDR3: CASSQGTSSYNEQFF. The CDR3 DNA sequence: TGCGCCAGCAGCCAAGGCACGAGCTCCTACAATGAGCAGTTCTTC.